One TCR beta chain is described in this entry. Original methodology: Amplification of reference gene primers provided the estimated nucleated cell counts. The table came from immunoSEQ multiplex PCR; TCRdb's copy has only in-frame clones and leaves some out. V and J calls and clone size follow that table, whereas D and trimming were derived from the DNA. The sample has around 160,000 clones, 80% to 90% seen once. With V trimmed by 5 bases and J by 0 bases, 6 bases remained unmatched. This CDR3 has 15 amino acids. Germline loops: CDR1 SEHNR, CDR2 FQNEAQ (reference sequence). This entry belongs to a study of blood T cell repertoires in COVID-19. Study overall: From T cells, B-cell-depleted T cells, or PBMCs came the material, which was cDNA or gDNA.

The TCR comes from a woman at least 80 years old with acute or convalescent COVID-19. The sequenced sample was peripheral blood. The chain has TRBV7-9 and TRBJ1-2; TRBD1 agrees at 7 bases. The CDR3, as DNA: TGTGCCAGCAGCCCCCCGGGACAGACTAACTATGGCTACACCTTC. Translating it yields CASSPPGQTNYGYTF.